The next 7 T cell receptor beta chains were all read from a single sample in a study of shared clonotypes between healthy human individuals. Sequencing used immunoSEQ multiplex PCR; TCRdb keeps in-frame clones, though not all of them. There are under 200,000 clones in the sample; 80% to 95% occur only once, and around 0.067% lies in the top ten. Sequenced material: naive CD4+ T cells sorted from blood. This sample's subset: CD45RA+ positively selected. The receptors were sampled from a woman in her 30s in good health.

The CDR3 is CASSATGRLSTEAFF. Here the CDR3 DNA reads TGTGCCAGCAGCGCTACCGGACGGTTGTCCACTGAAGCTTTCTTT. The chain carries TRBV5-4 and TRBJ1-1, with D unclear. Germline CDR1 is SGHNT and CDR2 is YYREEE (reference sequence). Deletions cut 4 bases from V and 4 bases from J, with 17 bases between. CDR3 size: 15 residues.

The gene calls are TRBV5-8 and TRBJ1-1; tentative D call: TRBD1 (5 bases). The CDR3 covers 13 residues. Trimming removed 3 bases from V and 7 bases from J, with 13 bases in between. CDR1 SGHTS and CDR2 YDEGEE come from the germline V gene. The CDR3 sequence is CASSSREEIEAFF. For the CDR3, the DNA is TGTGCCAGCAGCTCCAGGGAAGAAATTGAAGCTTTCTTT.

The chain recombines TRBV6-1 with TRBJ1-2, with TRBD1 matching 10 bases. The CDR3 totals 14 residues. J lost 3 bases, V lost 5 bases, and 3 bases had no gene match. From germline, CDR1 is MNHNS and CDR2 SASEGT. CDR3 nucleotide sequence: TGTGCCAGCAGTTGGGACAGGGGTGACTATGGCTACACCTTC. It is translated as CASSWDRGDYGYTF.

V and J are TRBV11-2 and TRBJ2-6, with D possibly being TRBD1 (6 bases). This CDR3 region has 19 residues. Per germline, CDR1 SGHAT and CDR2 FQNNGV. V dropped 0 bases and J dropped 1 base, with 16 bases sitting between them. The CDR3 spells CASSLDTQGKGSGANVLTF. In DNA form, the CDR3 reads TGTGCCAGCAGCTTAGATACTCAGGGGAAGGGGTCTGGGGCCAACGTCCTGACTTTC.

The CDR3 loop is CASSRSSGAYEQYF. CDR3 in DNA: TGTGCCAGCAGCCGTTCAAGCGGGGCCTACGAGCAGTACTTC. This rearrangement joins TRBV7-9 to TRBJ2-7, with 7 positions matching TRBD2. This CDR3 has 14 residues. Germline loops: CDR1 SEHNR, CDR2 FQNEAQ (reference sequence). Trimming at V came to 5 bases and at J to 2 bases, leaving 6 bases not matched to a gene.

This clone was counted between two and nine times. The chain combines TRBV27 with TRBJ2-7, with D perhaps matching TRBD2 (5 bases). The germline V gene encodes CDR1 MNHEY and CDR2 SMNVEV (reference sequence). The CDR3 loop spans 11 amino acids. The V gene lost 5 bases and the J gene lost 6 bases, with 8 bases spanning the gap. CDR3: CASSRAGEQYF. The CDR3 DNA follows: TGTGCCAGCAGTAGGGCGGGCGAGCAGTACTTC.

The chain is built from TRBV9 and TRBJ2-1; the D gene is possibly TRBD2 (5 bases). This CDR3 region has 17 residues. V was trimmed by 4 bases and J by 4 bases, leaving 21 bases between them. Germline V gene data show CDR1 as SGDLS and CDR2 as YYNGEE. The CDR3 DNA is TGTGCCAGCAGCCTCCCTTCTAGTGGACTTACTTACAATGAGCAGTTCTTC. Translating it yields CASSLPSSGLTYNEQFF.